This note documents a single T cell receptor (beta chain) sequence. The antigen remains undetermined. The sample originates from a study of cytomegalovirus exposure and HLA in healthy donors. Study in general: Unique TCRs numbering roughly 80 million, obtained from HLA-typed donors, made up an early data release.

The study sampled nominally healthy donors, though unrecorded immune exposures were likely. The study ran its PCR with 60 Vbeta and 13 Jbeta primers. TCRdb's copy holds only in-frame clones and misses some; the assay was immunoSEQ multiplex PCR. This sample's clone table lists some 75,000 clones. The study, taken as a whole, reports: In a later analysis, HLA-associated beta chains showed higher expansion and lower generation probabilities than comparable chains. A missense DCLRE1C variant was associated with V- and J-gene trimming of TCR beta chains in a later analysis, and an independent cohort replicated the association.

The V and J ends lost 1 base and 6 bases, in that order; junction bases with no gene match: 11. The germline CDR1 and CDR2 sequences are SGHRS and YFSETQ. The CDR3 consists of 16 residues. V is TRBV5-1 and J is TRBJ2-3; TRBD2 matches at 7 bases. The sample was PBMCs. The sequence derives from a female donor in good health and CMV-seropositive. The CDR3, as DNA: TGCGCCAGCAGCTTGCAAGGACTAGGAGTTTCGGATACGCAGTATTTT. It specifies CASSLQGLGVSDTQYF.